This T cell receptor (beta chain) was identified in a study of T cells after yellow fever vaccination. Findings of the study overall: A weaker secondary response peaked on day 5, the primary on day 15.

This clonotype was seen at least ten times. Antigen unknown. Using its own MiXCR run on the 5' RACE reads, TCRdb lists one record per CDR3 protein. The repertoire holds fewer than 350,000 distinct CDR3 sequences, with around 4.5% as singletons. This CDR3 region has 15 residues. The V and J ends lost 0 bases and 8 bases respectively, with 13 bases between them. CDR1 LGHNA and CDR2 YSLEER come from the germline V gene. This receptor was identified in a man between 18 and 29 years old who received the YFV17D yellow fever vaccine. The source material was PBMCs, sampled 15 days after the yellow fever booster vaccination. The J gene is TRBJ1-4, the V gene TRBV4-3; D call uncertain. The CDR3 DNA reads TGCGCCAGCAGCCAAGAGGCGGAAGTCGGGGAAAAACTGTTTTTT. Translation gives CASSQEAEVGEKLFF.